This entry lists 4 T cell receptor beta chains sequenced from one sample in a study of blood T cell repertoires in COVID-19. Clones were sequenced by immunoSEQ multiplex PCR, and TCRdb holds only the in-frame ones, with some missing. The sample lists about 160,000 clones; more than 65% were seen once. The specimen sequenced was PBMCs or T cells enriched from blood (not recorded which). Every receptor here comes from a woman aged 40 to 55 with acute COVID-19.

In this sample, this clone turned up many times. This chain joins TRBV5-1 and TRBJ2-1; TRBD2 agrees at 13 bases. The germline V gene encodes CDR1 SGHRS and CDR2 YFSETQ. Trimming took 4 bases from V and 6 from J; bases not matched to a gene: 4. The CDR3 is made up of 15 amino acids. CDR3 nucleotides: TGCGCCAGCAGCAAAAGGACTAGCGGGAGCAATGAGCAGTTCTTC. It encodes CASSKRTSGSNEQFF.

This rearrangement joins TRBV10-3 to TRBJ2-3, with 11 bases matching TRBD2. J gave up 3 bases and V 6 bases, and 8 bases lay outside the gene matches. The CDR3 sequence is 16 residues long. CDR1 ENHRY and CDR2 SYGVKD come from the germline V gene. CDR3 protein: CAIRGTSGTGTDTQYF. The DNA for the CDR3 is TGTGCCATCAGGGGGACTAGCGGAACGGGAACAGATACGCAGTATTTT.

The chain has TRBV28 and TRBJ2-1, with TRBD2 identical over 9 bases. There are 14 residues in the CDR3. V gave up 8 bases and J gave up 8 bases; unmatched junction bases: 10. Germline CDR1 reads MDHEN; CDR2 reads SYDVKM. DNA for the CDR3: TGTGCCAGCGCCGGGACTAGCTTCAATGATGAGCAGTTCTTC. Encoded protein: CASAGTSFNDEQFF.

This clone turned up a few times. This rearrangement joins TRBV6-1 to TRBJ2-1; 9 bases agree with TRBD1. The V and J ends lost 3 bases and 7 bases, in that order; junction bases with no gene match: 19. The CDR3 runs 19 residues. CDR1 is MNHNS and CDR2 is SASEGT in the germline V gene. The CDR3 loop is CASSDNRGLSSLRWNEQFF. The CDR3 DNA sequence: TGTGCCAGCAGTGATAACAGGGGGCTGTCGTCCCTTCGTTGGAATGAGCAGTTCTTC.